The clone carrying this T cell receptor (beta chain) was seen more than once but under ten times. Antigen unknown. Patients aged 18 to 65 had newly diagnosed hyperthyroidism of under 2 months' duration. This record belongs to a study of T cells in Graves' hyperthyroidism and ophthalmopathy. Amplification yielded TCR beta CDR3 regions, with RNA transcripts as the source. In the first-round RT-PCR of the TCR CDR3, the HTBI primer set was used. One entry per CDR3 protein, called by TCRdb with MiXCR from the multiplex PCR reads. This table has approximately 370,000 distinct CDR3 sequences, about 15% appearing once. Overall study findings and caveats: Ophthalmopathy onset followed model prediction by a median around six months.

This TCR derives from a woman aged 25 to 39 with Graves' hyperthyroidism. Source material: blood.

In nucleotides, the CDR3 is TGTGCCAGCAGCTTTGACGCGGCGATCGAAAAACTGTTTTTT. It specifies CASSFDAAIEKLFF. The rearrangement links TRBV6-4 to TRBJ1-4; D is ambiguous. V lost 6 bases to trimming and J lost 8 bases, with 16 bases between them. The CDR3 is 14 amino acids. Germline lookup yields CDR1 MRHNA and CDR2 SNTAGT.